This T cell receptor beta chain derives from a study of T cells in Graves' hyperthyroidism and ophthalmopathy. Study at large: Prior to any treatment, at the point of initial diagnosis, peripheral blood was collected. Study findings and constraints: The model made its ophthalmopathy prediction, and onset followed a median around six months later.

What was amplified from RNA transcripts were TCR beta CDR3 regions. The HTBI primer set was used in a first-round RT-PCR of the TCR CDR3. Each CDR3 protein gets one entry after TCRdb re-called the multiplex PCR reads with MiXCR. The sample yields 350,000 to 400,000 distinct CDR3 sequences, more than 12% seen once. A few counts support this clonotype. Its specificity is not known. The germline V and J ends were trimmed by 9 bases and 2 bases, with 15 bases remaining between them. Germline V gene sequence: CDR1 SNHLY, CDR2 FYNNEI. The CDR3 consists of 14 residues. The sequencing sample was made of blood. The chain has TRBV2 and TRBJ2-3; D possibly corresponds to TRBD1 (6 bases). The sequence derives from a woman in her twenties or thirties with Graves' hyperthyroidism. The CDR3 region is CARIRDTNTDTQYF. CDR3 nucleotide sequence: TGTGCCAGAATCCGGGACACCAACACAGATACGCAGTATTTT.